This TCR beta chain was obtained from a study of glioma-infiltrating T cells after dendritic cell vaccination. Indicated time point: after dendritic cell vaccination, including at tumor progression/relapse. Only in-frame clones appear in the TCRdb table, and some are missing; sequencing was by immunoSEQ multiplex PCR. Among approximately 60,000 clones listed, roughly 86% were seen once. The CDR3 is 14 amino acids. Germline-derived CDR1 and CDR2 are MGHRA and YSYEKL. Trimming at V came to 3 bases and at J to 5 bases, leaving 6 bases not matched to a gene. V gene TRBV4-1 combines with J gene TRBJ2-5; the match to TRBD1 covers 7 bases. Sequencing used blood, obtained after dendritic cell vaccination. This TCR came from a human donor with glioblastoma. CDR3 residues: CASSHPPRGETQYF. Here the CDR3 DNA reads TGCGCCAGCAGCCACCCCCCCAGGGGGGAGACCCAGTACTTC.